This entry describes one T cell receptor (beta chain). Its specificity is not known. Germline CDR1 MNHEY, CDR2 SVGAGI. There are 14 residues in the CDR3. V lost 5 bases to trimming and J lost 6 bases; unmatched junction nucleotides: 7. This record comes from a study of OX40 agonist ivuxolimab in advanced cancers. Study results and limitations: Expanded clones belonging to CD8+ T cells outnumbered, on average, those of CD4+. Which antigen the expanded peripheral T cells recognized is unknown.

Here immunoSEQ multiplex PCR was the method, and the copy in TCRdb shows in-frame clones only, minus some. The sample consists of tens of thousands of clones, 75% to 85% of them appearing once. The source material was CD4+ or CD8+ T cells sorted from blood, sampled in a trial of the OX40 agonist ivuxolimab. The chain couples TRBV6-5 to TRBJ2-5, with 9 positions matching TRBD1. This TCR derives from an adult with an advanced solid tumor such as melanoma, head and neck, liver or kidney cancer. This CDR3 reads CASSHGTGKKTQYF. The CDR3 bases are TGTGCCAGCAGTCACGGGACAGGGAAAAAGACCCAGTACTTC.